The 24 T cell receptor beta chains reported below all come from one sample, sequenced in a study of blood T cells in healthy people across ages. Primers used in a second PCR of roughly 6 to 11 cycles were a sample-barcoded 5' primer and a J-beta primer mix. TCRdb passed the 5' RACE reads through MiXCR, listing each CDR3 protein once. The sample holds about 630,000 distinct CDR3 sequences, roughly 20% seen once. The material sequenced was blood. All receptors derive from a man aged 65 to 79 in good health.

In its sample, this clonotype was seen a few times. The chain carries TRBV6-5 and TRBJ2-5; 11 bases agree with TRBD1. The better agreement between TRBJ2-1 and the DNA end casts doubt on the J call. The length of the CDR3 is 14 residues. CDR1 MNHEY and CDR2 SVGAGI come from the germline V gene. CDR3 region: CASRYGQGAIEQFF. The CDR3 DNA is TGTGCCAGCAGGTATGGACAGGGGGCCATCGAGCAGTTCTTC.

This clonotype was recorded at least ten times. Here the CDR3 DNA reads TGTGCCAGCAGCCCTGGACCGGGACAGGGGAACGAAACCTATGGCTACACCTTC. Translation gives CASSPGPGQGNETYGYTF. The genes are TRBV5-5 and TRBJ1-2; 10 nucleotides align to TRBD1. V was pared by 4 bases and J by 4 bases, with 16 bases of the junction left unmatched. Germline CDR1 is SGHKS and CDR2 is YYEKEE (reference sequence). CDR3 length: 18 residues. Drawing the rest from reference TRBV5-5 and TRBJ1-2, the complete variable domain is DAGVTQSPTHLIKTRGQQVTLRCSPISGHKSVSWYQQVLGQGPQFIFQYYEKEERGRGNFPDRFSARQFPNYSSELNVNALLLGDSALYLCASSPGPGQGNETYGYTFGSGTRLTVV.

The J gene is TRBJ2-1, the V gene TRBV11-2; TRBD2 matches 10 bases. V lost 5 bases, J lost 6 bases, and 4 bases stayed unmatched. CDR3 length: 14 amino acids. CDR1 is SGHAT, CDR2 FQNNGV, per germline. The CDR3 here is CASSKAGGPNEQFF. In nucleotides, the CDR3 is TGTGCCAGCAGCAAAGCGGGAGGGCCCAATGAGCAGTTCTTC.

This clonotype was counted once. One end of the junction fails to match germline, which may point to a read error. This chain connects TRBV2 to TRBJ2-5, with a possible D match to TRBD1 (5 bases). The CDR3 totals 11 residues. Germline V gene sequence: CDR1 SNHLY, CDR2 FYNNEI. The CDR3 DNA follows: TGTACCAGCACAGGCTCTGAGACCCAGTACTTC. It specifies CTSTGSETQYF.

This clonotype was picked up a small number of times. The V call is TRBV6-1, the J call TRBJ2-1; TRBD2 agrees at 13 bases. J was trimmed by 2 bases and V by 6 bases; bases with no gene match: 10. This CDR3 has 18 residues. Germline assignment: CDR1 MNHNS and CDR2 SASEGT. The CDR3 spells CASSRRLAGGGPYNEQFF. Here the CDR3 DNA reads TGTGCCAGCAGCAGAAGACTAGCGGGAGGTGGGCCCTACAATGAGCAGTTCTTC.

The rearrangement joins TRBV12-3 or TRBV12-4 to TRBJ2-7, with no clear D. Between the trimmed V and J ends, which lost 4 bases and 4 bases, there was a span of 17 bases. The CDR3 runs 15 residues. Here the CDR3 DNA reads TGTGCCAGCAGTTCCTCCTCGGGCGCCATGTACGAGCAGTACTTC. Protein: CASSSSSGAMYEQYF.

The chain has TRBV29-1 and TRBJ2-1; 8 bases align to TRBD2. The CDR3 is 11 residues long. The J segment lost 6 bases and the V segment lost 6 bases, leaving 1 base of the junction unmatched. In germline, CDR1 is SQVTM, CDR2 ANQGSEA. The CDR3 region has the DNA TGCAGCGTACGGGGGGGCAATGAGCAGTTCTTC. Its protein product is CSVRGGNEQFF.

This clonotype showed up just a few times. The chain carries TRBV4-3 and TRBJ2-2; 10 nucleotides align to TRBD2. This CDR3 region has 18 residues. Trimming removed 5 bases from V and 8 bases from J; junction bases left unmatched: 17. Germline V lookup: CDR1 LGHNA, CDR2 YSLEER. The CDR3 reads CASSSQNEAGGPRGELFF. The CDR3 nucleotides are TGCGCCAGCAGCTCACAAAATGAAGCGGGAGGGCCTCGTGGGGAGCTGTTTTTT.

There are a few counts of this clonotype. This chain uses TRBV6-2 or TRBV6-3 with TRBJ2-5; 12 bases agree with TRBD2. The CDR3 totals 15 residues. Germline assignment: CDR1 MNHEY and CDR2 SVGEGT. The junction had 8 bases not matched to a gene; V was cut back by 6 bases and J by 6 bases. CDR3 amino acids: CASRTSGSKGKTQYF. As DNA, the CDR3 is TGTGCCAGCAGGACTAGCGGGAGTAAAGGAAAGACCCAGTACTTC.

The chain is built from TRBV11-2 and TRBJ1-5, with 7 bases that match TRBD1. There are 14 residues in the CDR3. V was clipped by 5 bases and J by 7 bases; unmatched bases: 8. Germline lookup yields CDR1 SGHAT and CDR2 FQNNGV. The CDR3: CASSIDRVGQPQHF. As DNA, the CDR3 is TGTGCCAGCAGCATCGACAGGGTAGGGCAGCCCCAGCATTTT.

The chain has TRBV20-1 and TRBJ2-1, with 14 positions matching TRBD2. The CDR3 has 16 amino acids. Germline values: CDR1 DFQATT, CDR2 SNEGSKA (reference sequence). The V and J ends lost 2 bases and 8 bases, in that order; junction bases with no gene match: 8. The CDR3 loop reads CSARSPGTSGSYEQFF. In DNA, the CDR3 is TGCAGTGCTAGATCCCCCGGGACTAGCGGGAGCTATGAGCAGTTCTTC.

This clonotype was seen ten or more times. The V and J genes are TRBV3-1 and TRBJ1-4; the match to TRBD1 covers 7 bases. The CDR3 has 15 amino acids. Germline values: CDR1 LGHDT, CDR2 YNNKEL (reference sequence). Trimming took 3 bases from V and 6 from J; bases not matched to a gene: 7. The CDR3, as DNA: TGTGCCAGCAGCCATAGACAGGGCGGGGATGAAAAACTGTTTTTT. This translates into CASSHRQGGDEKLFF.

This clonotype has only a few counts. An end of the junction differs from the germline gene, which may be a read error. This chain links TRBV5-1 with TRBJ2-5; D may be TRBD1 or TRBD2 (6 bases each). The CDR3 runs to 16 residues. Germline assignment: CDR1 SGHRS and CDR2 YFSETQ. DNA of the CDR3: TGCGCCAACAGCTTGGCACAGGGAGGTATCCAAGAGACCCAGTACTTC. Translated: CANSLAQGGIQETQYF. The full variable domain, its missing parts supplied by reference TRBV5-1 and TRBJ2-5, is KAGVTQTPRYLIKTRGQQVTLSCSPISGHRSVSWYQQTPGQGLQFLFEYFSETQRNKGNFPGRFSGRQFSNSRSEMNVSTLELGDSALYLCANSLAQGGIQETQYFGPGTRLLVL.

The J gene is TRBJ1-1, the V gene TRBV28; 9 bases are a match to TRBD1. The CDR3 length is 15 residues. V trimming: 5 bases; J trimming: 4 bases; junction bases outside the gene matches: 8. CDR1 MDHEN and CDR2 SYDVKM come from the germline V gene. The CDR3 nucleotides read TGTGCCAGCAGTGGGACAGGGATTCCTGTCACTGAAGCTTTCTTT. Translating it yields CASSGTGIPVTEAFF.

The gene calls are TRBV12-3 or TRBV12-4 and TRBJ1-1, with no clear D. CDR3 length equals 16 residues. V was trimmed by 0 bases and J by 0 bases, leaving 11 bases between them. The CDR3 sequence is CASSLAQRGLNTEAFF. The CDR3 nucleotides are TGTGCCAGCAGTTTAGCGCAAAGAGGGCTGAACACTGAAGCTTTCTTT.

The rearrangement uses TRBV6-5 and TRBJ1-1; TRBD1 matches 7 bases. CDR3 size: 14 residues. V trimming: 6 bases; J trimming: 6 bases; junction bases outside the gene matches: 10. The germline gives CDR1 MNHEY, CDR2 SVGAGI. CDR3 nucleotide sequence: TGTGCCAGCAGCCCACAGGGGTCCCTCCCTGAAGCTTTCTTT. Protein sequence: CASSPQGSLPEAFF.

This clonotype was counted at least ten times. CDR3 DNA sequence: TGTGCCAGCAGCGTGCAGGACAGGGTACACTATGGCTACACCTTC. This codes for CASSVQDRVHYGYTF. V usage is TRBV9 and J usage is TRBJ1-2; 8 bases map to TRBD1. Germline trimming cut 2 bases from V and 3 bases from J; bases unmatched to any gene: 6. The length of the CDR3 is 15 residues. Germline assignment: CDR1 SGDLS and CDR2 YYNGEE.

This clonotype was observed many times. This rearrangement joins TRBV20-1 to TRBJ2-7; either TRBD1 or TRBD2 may fit D (5 bases each). Germline V gene lookup returns CDR1 DFQATT and CDR2 SNEGSKA (reference sequence). The CDR3 contains 13 residues. V was trimmed by 3 bases and J by 2 bases, leaving 11 bases between them. As DNA, the CDR3 is TGCAGTGCTAGTTTTCGGGGCACCTACGAGCAGTACTTC. Amino acid sequence: CSASFRGTYEQYF.

Note on this clonotype: One end of the junction fails to match germline, which may point to a read error. This chain uses TRBV9 with TRBJ2-1, with 10 bases fitting TRBD1. Germline loops: CDR1 SGDLS, CDR2 YYNGEE. The CDR3 is 15 residues long. In DNA, the CDR3 is TGTGCCAGCAGCGTCATCGGGACAGGGGAAAACGAGCAGTGCTTC. Translation gives CASSVIGTGENEQCF.

The J gene is TRBJ2-5, the V gene TRBV7-2; 7 nucleotides line up with TRBD2. The end of the DNA aligns better with TRBJ2-1, so the J call may be wrong. The CDR3 is made up of 16 amino acids. CDR1 is SGHTA, CDR2 FQGNSA, per germline. CDR3 in DNA: TGTGCCAGCAGCGTAAGGCTAGCGGCTAATACGGATGAGCAGTTCTTC. This translates into CASSVRLAANTDEQFF.

This clonotype was found a few times. The chain recombines TRBV7-7 with TRBJ2-1, with D hard to call. Near its end, the DNA agrees better with TRBJ2-5, so the J call may be wrong. The germline V gene encodes CDR1 SSHAT and CDR2 FNYEAQ (reference sequence). The CDR3 totals 13 residues. CDR3 residues: CAVGQNPGETQYF. The CDR3, as DNA: TGTGCTGTCGGGCAGAACCCCGGGGAGACCCAGTACTTC.

The chain employs TRBV12-3 or TRBV12-4 and TRBJ1-2; TRBD1 aligns across 8 bases. With V trimmed by 8 bases and J by 8 bases, 16 bases remained unmatched. The CDR3 sequence is 15 residues long. The CDR3 DNA reads as TGTGCCAGCTTATCAAAGACAGGGGAGGGTTGGGGCTACACCTTC. Translation: CASLSKTGEGWGYTF.

The sample holds a few counts of this clonotype. The chain combines TRBV6-6 with TRBJ2-5; 11 bases match TRBD2. CDR1 is MNHNY and CDR2 is SVGAGI in the germline V gene (reference sequence). The CDR3 extends over 13 amino acids. J gave up 3 bases and V 7 bases, and 1 base lay outside the gene matches. The DNA for the CDR3 is TGTGCCAGCAAGACTAGCGGGGAAGAGACCCAGTACTTC. Its protein product is CASKTSGEETQYF.

The V call is TRBV2, the J call TRBJ2-3; 7 nucleotides agree with TRBD2. Trimming took 2 bases from V and 2 from J; bases not matched to a gene: 7. This CDR3 comprises 16 residues. Germline V gene data show CDR1 as SNHLY and CDR2 as FYNNEI. CDR3 sequence reads: CASSEQSGTFTDTQYF. DNA of the CDR3: TGTGCCAGCAGTGAACAAAGCGGGACGTTCACAGATACGCAGTATTTT.